This T cell receptor beta chain was identified during a study of T cells after yellow fever vaccination. The V segment lost 7 bases and the J segment 4 bases; nucleotides outside the gene matches: 4. Germline values: CDR1 SQVTM, CDR2 ANQGSEA. This CDR3 spans 12 amino acids. TCRdb re-called the 5' RACE reads through MiXCR, storing one row per CDR3 protein. Here the sample spans 610,000 or so distinct CDR3 sequences, 9% to 15% being singletons. This clonotype was sampled from a man younger than 40 who received the YFV17D yellow fever vaccine. This chain uses TRBV29-1 with TRBJ2-7; 10 bases line up with TRBD2. The sample consisted of PBMCs, taken on the day of the yellow fever booster vaccination. CDR3 amino acids: CSGTSGEYEQYF. The CDR3 DNA sequence: TGCAGCGGGACTAGCGGAGAATACGAGCAGTACTTC.